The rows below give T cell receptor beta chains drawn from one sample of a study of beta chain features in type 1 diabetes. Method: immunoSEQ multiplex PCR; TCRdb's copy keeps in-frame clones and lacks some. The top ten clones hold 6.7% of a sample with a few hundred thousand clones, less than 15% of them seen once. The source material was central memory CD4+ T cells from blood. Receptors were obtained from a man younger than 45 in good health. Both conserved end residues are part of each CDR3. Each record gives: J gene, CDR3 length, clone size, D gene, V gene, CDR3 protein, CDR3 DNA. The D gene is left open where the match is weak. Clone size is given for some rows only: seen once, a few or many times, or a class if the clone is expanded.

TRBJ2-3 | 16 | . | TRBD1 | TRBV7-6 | CASSRDQGALTDTQYF | TGTGCCAGCAGCCGTGACCAGGGGGCCCTAACAGATACGCAGTATTTT
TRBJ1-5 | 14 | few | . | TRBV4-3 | CASSQFGGTQPQHF | TGCGCCAGCAGCCAATTTGGGGGGACTCAGCCCCAGCATTTT
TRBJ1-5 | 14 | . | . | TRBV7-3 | CASSLGQRNQPQHF | TGTGCCAGCAGCTTAGGACAGAGAAATCAGCCCCAGCATTTT
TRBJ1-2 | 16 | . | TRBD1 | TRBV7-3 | CASSLGLQGTSYGYTF | TGTGCCAGCAGCTTAGGGTTACAGGGGACTAGCTATGGCTACACCTTC
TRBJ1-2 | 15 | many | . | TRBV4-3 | CASSQVGDPGGGYTF | TGCGCCAGCAGCCAAGTTGGGGACCCGGGGGGAGGCTACACCTTC
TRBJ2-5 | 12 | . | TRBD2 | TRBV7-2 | CASGGTSATQYF | TGTGCCAGCGGGGGGACTAGCGCGACCCAGTACTTC
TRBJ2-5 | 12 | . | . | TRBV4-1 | CASSQDEKTQYF | TGCGCCAGCAGCCAAGATGAGAAGACCCAGTACTTC
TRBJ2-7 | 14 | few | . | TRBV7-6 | CASSLARQAYEQYF | TGTGCCAGCAGCTTAGCACGGCAGGCCTACGAGCAGTACTTC
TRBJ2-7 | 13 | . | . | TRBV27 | CASSLKLSYEQYF | TGTGCCAGCAGTTTGAAGTTGTCCTACGAGCAGTACTTC
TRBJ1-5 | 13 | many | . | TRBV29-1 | CSVVSNPNQPQHF | TGCAGCGTTGTAAGTAACCCGAATCAGCCCCAGCATTTT
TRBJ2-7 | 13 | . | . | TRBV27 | CASSFTRGYEQYF | TGTGCCAGCAGTTTCACCAGAGGCTACGAGCAGTACTTC
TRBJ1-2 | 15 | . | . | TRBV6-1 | CASSEASAGNYGYTF | TGTGCCAGCAGTGAAGCCAGTGCGGGAAACTATGGCTACACCTTC
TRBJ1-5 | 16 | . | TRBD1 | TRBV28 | CASIFAFRGRDQPQHF | TGTGCCAGCATCTTCGCGTTCAGGGGGCGGGATCAGCCCCAGCATTTT
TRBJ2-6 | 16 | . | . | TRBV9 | CASTRDGRTGANVLTF | TGTGCCAGCACCCGGGACGGTCGGACTGGGGCCAACGTCCTGACTTTC
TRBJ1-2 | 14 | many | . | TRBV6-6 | CATRWLGRGYGYTF | TGTGCCACCCGATGGCTGGGGCGCGGCTATGGCTACACCTTC
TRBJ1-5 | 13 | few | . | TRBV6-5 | CASSVGGDQPQHF | TGTGCCAGCAGTGTTGGGGGGGATCAGCCCCAGCATTTT
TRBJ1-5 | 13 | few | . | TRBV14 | CASSPDSNQPQHF | TGTGCCAGCAGCCCGGACAGCAATCAGCCCCAGCATTTT
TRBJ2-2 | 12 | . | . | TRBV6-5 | CASSRVAGELFF | TGTGCCAGCAGTCGAGTAGCCGGGGAGCTGTTTTTT
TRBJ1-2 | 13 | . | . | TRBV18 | CASSPDSTYGYTF | TGTGCCAGCTCACCAGACTCGACGTATGGCTACACCTTC
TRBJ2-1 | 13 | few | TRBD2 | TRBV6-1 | CASRLAGAGEQFF | TGTGCCAGCAGACTAGCGGGAGCGGGTGAGCAGTTCTTC
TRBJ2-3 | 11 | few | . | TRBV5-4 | CASSFGDTQYF | TGTGCCAGCAGCTTTGGAGATACGCAGTATTTT
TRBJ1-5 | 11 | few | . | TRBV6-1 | CASSNGQPQHF | TGTGCCAGTTCAAATGGACAGCCCCAGCATTTT
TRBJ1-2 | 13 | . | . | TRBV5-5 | CASSLAREGGYTF | TGTGCCAGCAGCTTGGCCAGGGAGGGTGGCTACACCTTC
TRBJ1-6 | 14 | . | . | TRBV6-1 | CASSERSWDSPLHF | TGTGCCAGCAGTGAACGATCATGGGATTCACCCCTCCACTTT